A single sample is the source of the 27 T cell receptor beta chains below, sequenced in a study of blood T cell repertoires in COVID-19 (dated by TCRdb to the early 2020s). Library prep was done by the immunoSEQ multiplex PCR assay. What TCRdb holds here is the immuneACCESS table cut down to in-frame rearrangements. Part of the clones is not present; checked against another copy, under half of the missing clones reflect an unresolved V gene, and the others are unexplained. This sample lists roughly 76,000 clones; 80% to 95% were detected once. Jointly, the top ten make up approximately 4.8% of the sample. The sample consisted of peripheral blood. The origin of the receptors is a woman aged 60-70 years with active COVID-19.

The chain has TRBV2 and TRBJ2-5; D is uncertain. Germline V gene data show CDR1 as SNHLY and CDR2 as FYNNEI. Between the trimmed V and J ends, which lost 4 bases and 9 bases, there was a span of 6 bases. The CDR3 spans 10 residues. CDR3 DNA sequence: TGTGCCAGCAGTGGCGGCTCCCAGTACTTC. Amino acid sequence: CASSGGSQYF.

This rearrangement joins TRBV11-2 to TRBJ2-7, with 9 bases that match TRBD1. The length of the CDR3 is 18 residues. J was trimmed by 4 bases and V by 2 bases; bases with no gene match: 15. Germline CDR1 reads SGHAT; CDR2 reads FQNNGV. Written as DNA, the CDR3 is TGTGCCAGCAGCTTATATCTTTTAATGGGGGACAGGGTTTACGAGCAGTACTTC. This codes for CASSLYLLMGDRVYEQYF.

The count of this clone is one. This sequence joins TRBV21-1 and TRBJ2-1; the D call TRBD1 from the table was never checked on the DNA. TRBV21-1 is a recognized pseudogene. This CDR3 has 16 residues. CDR3 in amino acids: CASSKDPGGGGDEQFF. Here the CDR3 DNA reads TGTGCCAGCAGCAAAGATCCAGGGGGTGGGGGTGATGAGCAGTTCTTC.

The DNA for the CDR3 is TGTGCCAGCAGCTTAAAATCCTTACTCGAGGTGGATGGCTACACCTTC. This gives the protein CASSLKSLLEVDGYTF. The gene calls are TRBV7-2 and TRBJ1-2; D is undetermined. In germline, CDR1 is SGHTA, CDR2 FQGNSA. This CDR3 contains 16 residues. The ends were cut back, 2 bases at V and 6 bases at J, with 19 bases in the middle.

The genes are TRBV19 and TRBJ1-1, with D possibly TRBD1 on 6 matching bases. Between the trimmed V and J ends, which lost 10 bases and 1 base, there was a span of 19 bases. The CDR3 totals 15 residues. Germline assignment: CDR1 LNHDA and CDR2 SQIVND (reference sequence). This CDR3 reads CATHPPRGPNTEAFF. The DNA of the CDR3 is TGTGCCACCCACCCGCCCAGGGGTCCGAACACTGAAGCTTTCTTT.

V and J are TRBV2 and TRBJ2-7, with 8 nucleotides matching TRBD2. Germline loops: CDR1 SNHLY, CDR2 FYNNEI. The CDR3 consists of 14 residues. V lost 0 bases to trimming and J lost 5 bases; unmatched junction nucleotides: 3. The CDR3 nucleotides are TGTGCCAGCAGTGAAGCGCGGGGGGTCCACGAGCAGTACTTC. Protein product: CASSEARGVHEQYF.

The chain is built from TRBV18 and TRBJ2-3; D is uncertain. Trimming took off 4 bases at V and 3 bases at J, with 8 bases between the two ends. Looked up from germline, CDR1 is KGHSH and CDR2 is LQKENI. The CDR3 runs 13 residues. The CDR3 nucleotides are TGTGCCAGCTCACTCTCCCAGACAGATACGCAGTATTTT. Translated, it gives CASSLSQTDTQYF.

The gene calls are TRBV30 and TRBJ1-1; D gene uncertain. Germline V gives CDR1 GTSNPN, CDR2 SVGIG (reference sequence). With 3 bases removed from V and 0 bases from J, the gap between germline ends came to 5 bases. This CDR3 contains 12 residues. CDR3 region: CAWSRLNTEAFF. As DNA, the CDR3 is TGTGCCTGGAGCAGATTGAACACTGAAGCTTTCTTT.

The rearrangement uses TRBV5-4 and TRBJ1-4; 8 nucleotides align to TRBD1. Germline V gene sequence: CDR1 SGHNT, CDR2 YYREEE (reference sequence). CDR3 length: 15 amino acids. J was trimmed by 4 bases and V by 4 bases; bases with no gene match: 6. CDR3 sequence (DNA): TGTGCCAGCAGCCCAGGGGGCGCGGGTAATGAAAAACTGTTTTTT. Protein: CASSPGGAGNEKLFF. Drawing the rest from reference TRBV5-4 and TRBJ1-4, the complete variable domain is ETGVTQSPTHLIKTRGQQVTLRCSSQSGHNTVSWYQQALGQGPQFIFQYYREEENGRGNFPPRFSGLQFPNYSSELNVNALELDDSALYLCASSPGGAGNEKLFFGSGTQLSVL.

As regards this clone: The sample carries other DNA sequences with the same CDR3. CDR3 region: CASSLAGGAGANVLTF. The CDR3 DNA sequence: TGTGCCAGCAGCTTAGCAGGCGGGGCTGGGGCCAACGTCCTGACTTTC. This chain connects TRBV7-8 to TRBJ2-6; D might be TRBD2 (6 bases). CDR3 length equals 16 residues. V lost 0 bases and J lost 2, with 8 bases in between. Germline V gene lookup returns CDR1 SGHVS and CDR2 FQNEAQ.

This clone showed up just a few times. The V gene is TRBV7-6, the J gene TRBJ1-5; unclear D gene. The CDR3 has 16 amino acids. The germline CDR1 and CDR2 sequences are SGHVS and FNYEAQ. Trimming took 7 bases from V and 0 from J, leaving 16 bases between them. The CDR3 here is CASTPEPGNSNQPQHF. CDR3 coding DNA: TGTGCCAGCACCCCCGAACCGGGGAATAGCAATCAGCCCCAGCATTTT.

V usage is TRBV20-1 and J usage is TRBJ2-7; D is unresolved. The V gene's germline CDR1 is DFQATT and CDR2 SNEGSKA (reference sequence). The CDR3 is 11 amino acids. V lost 2 bases and J lost 7, with 9 bases in between. CDR3 DNA sequence: TGCAGTGCTAGATCTCCGACTGAGCAGTACTTC. Translation: CSARSPTEQYF.

This rearrangement joins TRBV5-4 to TRBJ2-3; 9 bases match TRBD2. The V gene's germline CDR1 is SGHNT and CDR2 YYREEE (reference sequence). V shed 0 bases and J 4 bases; nucleotides not matched to a gene: 3. This CDR3 has 15 residues. The CDR3 protein is CASSLGGGRADTQYF. For the CDR3, the DNA is TGTGCCAGCAGCTTGGGGGGCGGGAGGGCAGATACGCAGTATTTT.

J is TRBJ2-5 and V is TRBV5-1; 8 nucleotides line up with TRBD1. The CDR3 sequence is 14 residues long. V lost 6 bases to trimming and J lost 5 bases; unmatched junction nucleotides: 9. Germline V gives CDR1 SGHRS, CDR2 YFSETQ. The CDR3: CASTRTGWGETQYF. DNA for the CDR3: TGCGCCAGCACCCGGACAGGGTGGGGGGAGACCCAGTACTTC.

Written as DNA, the CDR3 is TGTGCCAGCTCACCTAGCGGCGGGGGGGAGACCCAGTACTTC. Translated: CASSPSGGGETQYF. This chain links TRBV18 with TRBJ2-5; 8 positions match TRBD2. After removal of 3 bases from V and 5 bases from J, the junction contained 5 bases not matched to a gene. The germline V gene has CDR1 KGHSH and CDR2 LQKENI. The CDR3 is made up of 14 amino acids.

This clone has only a few counts. CDR3: CITLRQGTYEQYF. The CDR3 nucleotides are TGTATCACATTAAGACAGGGGACCTACGAGCAGTACTTC. The V call is TRBV6-5, the J call TRBJ2-7; 8 nucleotides agree with TRBD1. CDR3 length equals 13 residues. CDR1 is MNHEY and CDR2 is SVGAGI in the germline V gene.

The J gene is TRBJ1-6, the V gene TRBV14, with D perhaps TRBD1 (5 bases). Germline-derived CDR1 and CDR2 are SGHDN and FVKESK. V was clipped by 5 bases and J by 16 bases, with 15 bases between them. This CDR3 comprises 12 residues. The CDR3 nucleotides are TGTGCCAGCAGCGGTGGGGGAGGGTCTCTCCACTTT. Translated: CASSGGGGSLHF.

This rearrangement joins TRBV7-2 to TRBJ1-5, with TRBD1 matching over 8 bases. The V segment lost 5 bases and the J segment 0 bases; nucleotides outside the gene matches: 3. The germline V gene has CDR1 SGHTA and CDR2 FQGNSA. CDR3 length equals 15 residues. The CDR3 loop is CASSGTGYSNQPQHF. The CDR3, as DNA: TGTGCCAGCAGCGGGACAGGCTATAGCAATCAGCCCCAGCATTTT. Using reference TRBV7-2 and TRBJ1-5 for the parts outside the CDR3, the full variable domain is GAGVSQSPSNKVTEKGKDVELRCDPISGHTALYWYRQSLGQGLEFLIYFQGNSAPDKSGLPSDRFSAERTGGSVSTLTIQRTQQEDSAVYLCASSGTGYSNQPQHFGDGTRLSIL.

Written as DNA, the CDR3 is TGTGCCAGCAGCTTGGGGGGACTGAACACCGGGGAGCTGTTTTTT. This gives the protein CASSLGGLNTGELFF. V and J are TRBV7-2 and TRBJ2-2; tentative D call: TRBD2 (6 bases). V was shortened by 3 bases and J by 1 base, with 9 bases between the two germline ends. CDR1 and CDR2 from the germline V gene are SGHTA and FQGNSA. The CDR3 extends over 15 amino acids.

The chain links TRBV30 to TRBJ1-6, with 9 bases that match TRBD1. The CDR3 is 16 residues long. With V trimmed by 1 base and J by 9 bases, 10 bases remained unmatched. Germline loops: CDR1 GTSNPN, CDR2 SVGIG (reference sequence). This chain's CDR3 is CAWSAWSGQGSSPLHF. The CDR3 DNA reads as TGTGCCTGGAGTGCGTGGTCCGGACAGGGGAGTTCACCCCTCCACTTT.

This chain links TRBV7-2 with TRBJ2-7, with D possibly being TRBD2 (5 bases). This CDR3 region has 12 residues. Trimming took 5 bases from V and 7 from J, leaving 12 bases between them. In germline, CDR1 is SGHTA, CDR2 FQGNSA. In DNA form, the CDR3 reads TGTGCCAGCAGCGATCCCCCGGGGGAGCAGTACTTC. It translates to CASSDPPGEQYF.

The V call is TRBV5-1, the J call TRBJ2-5, with 10 bases aligning to TRBD2. The ends lost 0 bases at V and 4 bases at J; junction bases unmatched: 6. Germline values: CDR1 SGHRS, CDR2 YFSETQ. The CDR3 consists of 16 residues. The CDR3: CASSLGAAGGTETQYF. CDR3 nucleotides: TGCGCCAGCAGCTTGGGAGCAGCGGGGGGGACAGAGACCCAGTACTTC.

The chain combines TRBV28 with TRBJ1-2; D unresolved. The germline CDR1 and CDR2 sequences are MDHEN and SYDVKM. The CDR3 covers 12 residues. V lost 5 bases and J lost 8, with 12 bases in between. This CDR3 is CASSGGYEGYTF. CDR3 bases: TGTGCCAGCAGTGGAGGTTACGAAGGCTACACCTTC.

The rearrangement uses TRBV4-1 and TRBJ2-5; D ambiguous. Between the trimmed V and J ends, which lost 5 bases and 1 base, there was a span of 20 bases. CDR3 length equals 17 residues. Germline CDR1 and CDR2: MGHRA and YSYEKL. DNA for the CDR3: TGCGCCAGCAGCGTCGGTGGCACAGTGTGGGCCCAAGAGACCCAGTACTTC. Amino acid sequence: CASSVGGTVWAQETQYF.

The chain carries TRBV10-3 and TRBJ2-1; a weak D match, TRBD2 (6 bases). In germline, CDR1 is ENHRY, CDR2 SYGVKD. This CDR3 is built from 15 residues. V was clipped by 4 bases and J by 2 bases, with 12 bases between them. CDR3 region: CAISGRREAYNEQFF. The CDR3 region has the DNA TGTGCCATCAGTGGACGGAGGGAGGCCTACAATGAGCAGTTCTTC.

The chain employs TRBV7-2 and TRBJ2-6; 8 nucleotides agree with TRBD1. CDR1 and CDR2 (germline): SGHTA, FQGNSA. The ends lost 5 bases at V and 0 bases at J; junction bases unmatched: 6. CDR3 length: 17 amino acids. In DNA, the CDR3 is TGTGCCAGCAGCCTCAGGACAGGGAGCTCTGGGGCCAACGTCCTGACTTTC. The encoded protein is CASSLRTGSSGANVLTF. Based on the CDR3 plus reference TRBV7-2 and TRBJ2-6, the full variable domain is GAGVSQSPSNKVTEKGKDVELRCDPISGHTALYWYRQSLGQGLEFLIYFQGNSAPDKSGLPSDRFSAERTGGSVSTLTIQRTQQEDSAVYLCASSLRTGSSGANVLTFGAGSRLTVL.

The chain is built from TRBV7-2 and TRBJ2-3; no reliable D call. V lost 1 base and J lost 2, with 7 bases in between. This CDR3 is built from 14 residues. CDR1 is SGHTA and CDR2 is FQGNSA in the germline V gene. The CDR3 region has the DNA TGTGCCAGCAGCTTAGGGTACTACACAGATACGCAGTATTTT. It translates to CASSLGYYTDTQYF.